The clone carrying this T cell receptor beta chain came up once. Antigen: not known. The source of the sample is a study of CD8+ T cells in alopecia areata. Whole-study context: The percentage of affected scalp area served as the score of severity for treated patients.

Following RNA extraction, reverse transcription yielded cDNA that acted as the sequencing template. Only in-frame clones appear in the TCRdb table, and some are missing; sequencing was by immunoSEQ multiplex PCR. The table has about 270,000 clones, 60% seen once. Deletions cut 7 bases from V and 7 bases from J, with 18 bases between. Germline V gives CDR1 SGDLS, CDR2 YYNGEE. This CDR3 has 13 amino acids. Study-level findings and limits: Greater clonality was observed in lesional scalp samples, especially alopecia totalis/universalis, versus normal scalp. On tofacitinib, scalp clonality and expanded CD8+ clones among top 100 fell significantly.

Regarding treatment: oral pan-JAK inhibitor, 5-10 mg twice daily. This material consisted of CD4+ T cells sorted from blood, taken at approximately week 52, from a patient treated with tofacitinib. The chain links TRBV9 to TRBJ2-7; D is possibly TRBD1 (5 bases). The receptor was isolated from a human donor with alopecia areata. The CDR3 here is CASGWGTSAEQYF. CDR3 DNA sequence: TGTGCCAGCGGGTGGGGCACCTCGGCGGAGCAGTACTTC.